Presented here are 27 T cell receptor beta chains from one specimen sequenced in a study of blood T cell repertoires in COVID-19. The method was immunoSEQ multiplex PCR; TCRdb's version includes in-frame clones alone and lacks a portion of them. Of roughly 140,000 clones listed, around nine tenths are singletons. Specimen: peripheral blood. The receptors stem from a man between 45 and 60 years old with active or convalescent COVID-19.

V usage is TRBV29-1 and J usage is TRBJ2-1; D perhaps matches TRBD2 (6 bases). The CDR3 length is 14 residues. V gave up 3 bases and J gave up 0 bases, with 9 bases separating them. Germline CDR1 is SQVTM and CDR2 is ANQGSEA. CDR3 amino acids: CSVEVGSSYNEQFF. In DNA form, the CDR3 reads TGCAGCGTTGAGGTCGGGAGCTCCTACAATGAGCAGTTCTTC.

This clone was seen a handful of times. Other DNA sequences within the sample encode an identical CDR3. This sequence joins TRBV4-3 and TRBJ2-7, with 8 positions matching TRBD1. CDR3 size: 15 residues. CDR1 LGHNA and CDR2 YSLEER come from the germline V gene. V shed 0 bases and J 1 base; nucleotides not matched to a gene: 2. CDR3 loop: CASSQDDRGSYEQYF. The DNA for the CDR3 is TGCGCCAGCAGCCAAGATGACAGGGGATCCTACGAGCAGTACTTC.

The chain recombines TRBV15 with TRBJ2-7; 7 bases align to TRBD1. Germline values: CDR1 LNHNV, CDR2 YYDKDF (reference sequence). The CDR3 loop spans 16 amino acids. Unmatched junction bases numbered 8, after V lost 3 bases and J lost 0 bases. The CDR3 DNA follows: TGTGCCACCAGCAGCATACCGGGACAGAGCTCCTACGAGCAGTACTTC. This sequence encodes CATSSIPGQSSYEQYF.

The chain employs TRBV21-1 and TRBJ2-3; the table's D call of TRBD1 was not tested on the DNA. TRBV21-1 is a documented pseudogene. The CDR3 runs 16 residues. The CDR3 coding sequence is TGTGCCAGCAGCATTGACCCAGGTAAGTTCACAGATACGCAGTATTTT. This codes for CASSIDPGKFTDTQYF.

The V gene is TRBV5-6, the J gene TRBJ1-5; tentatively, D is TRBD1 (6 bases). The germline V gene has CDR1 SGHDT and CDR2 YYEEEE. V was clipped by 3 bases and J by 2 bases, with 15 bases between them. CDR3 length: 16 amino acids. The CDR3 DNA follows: TGTGCCAGCAGCTCCACAGGGAATCGAGGCAATCAGCCCCAGCATTTT. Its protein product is CASSSTGNRGNQPQHF.

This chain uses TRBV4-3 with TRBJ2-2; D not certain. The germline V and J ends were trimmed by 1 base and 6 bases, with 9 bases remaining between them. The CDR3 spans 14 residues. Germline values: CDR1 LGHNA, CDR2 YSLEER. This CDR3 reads CASSQGLTSGELFF. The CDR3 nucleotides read TGCGCCAGCAGCCAAGGTCTAACTTCCGGGGAGCTGTTTTTT.

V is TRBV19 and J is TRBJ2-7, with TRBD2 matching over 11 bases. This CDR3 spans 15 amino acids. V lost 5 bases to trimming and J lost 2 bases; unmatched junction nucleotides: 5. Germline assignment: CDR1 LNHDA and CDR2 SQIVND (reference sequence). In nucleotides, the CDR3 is TGTGCCAGTAGTTTGACTAGCGGGGCTACCTACGAGCAGTACTTC. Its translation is CASSLTSGATYEQYF.

CDR3 DNA sequence: TGTGCCAGCAGCTTAGACAGGGGTGGCAATCAGCCCCAGCATTTT. Its protein is CASSLDRGGNQPQHF. This sequence joins TRBV7-2 and TRBJ1-5; 7 positions agree with TRBD1. The CDR3 is 15 amino acids. CDR1 and CDR2 (germline): SGHTA, FQGNSA. J gave up 2 bases and V 1 base, and 2 bases lay outside the gene matches.

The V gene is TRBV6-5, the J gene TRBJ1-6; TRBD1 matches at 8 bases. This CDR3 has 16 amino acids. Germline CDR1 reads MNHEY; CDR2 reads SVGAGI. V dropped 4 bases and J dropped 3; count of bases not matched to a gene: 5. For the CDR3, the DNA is TGTGCCAGCAGTTCACAAGGGACAGGCTATAATTCACCCCTCCACTTT. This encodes CASSSQGTGYNSPLHF.

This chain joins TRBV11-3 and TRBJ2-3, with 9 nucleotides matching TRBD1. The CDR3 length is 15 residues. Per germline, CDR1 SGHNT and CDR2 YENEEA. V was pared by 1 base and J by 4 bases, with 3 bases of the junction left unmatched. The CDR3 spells CASSLGQGVADTQYF. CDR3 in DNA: TGTGCCAGCAGCTTAGGACAGGGGGTAGCAGATACGCAGTATTTT.

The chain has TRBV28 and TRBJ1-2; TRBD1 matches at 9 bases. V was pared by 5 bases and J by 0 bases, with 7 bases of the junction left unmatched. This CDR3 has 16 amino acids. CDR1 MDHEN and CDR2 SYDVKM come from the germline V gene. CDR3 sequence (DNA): TGTGCCAGCAGTCCCGGGACAGGGCGAACTAACTATGGCTACACCTTC. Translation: CASSPGTGRTNYGYTF.

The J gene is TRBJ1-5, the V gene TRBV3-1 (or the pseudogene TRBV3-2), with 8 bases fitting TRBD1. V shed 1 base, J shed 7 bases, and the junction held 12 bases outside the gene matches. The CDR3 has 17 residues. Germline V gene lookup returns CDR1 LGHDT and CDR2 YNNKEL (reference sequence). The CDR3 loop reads CASSQAGQGSFQQPQHF. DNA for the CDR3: TGTGCCAGCAGCCAAGCAGGACAGGGAAGTTTTCAACAGCCCCAGCATTTT.

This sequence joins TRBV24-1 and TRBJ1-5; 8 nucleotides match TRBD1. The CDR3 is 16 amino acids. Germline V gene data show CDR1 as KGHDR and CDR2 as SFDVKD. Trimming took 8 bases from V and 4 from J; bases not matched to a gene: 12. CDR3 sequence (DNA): TGTGCCACCATGGATTCCCGACAGGGGATAAATCAGCCCCAGCATTTT. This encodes CATMDSRQGINQPQHF.

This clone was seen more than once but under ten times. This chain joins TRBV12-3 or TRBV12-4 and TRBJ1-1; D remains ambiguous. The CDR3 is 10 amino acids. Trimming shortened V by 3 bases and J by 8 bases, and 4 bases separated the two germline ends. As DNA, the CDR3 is TGTGCCAGCAGTTTCGGGGAAGCTTTCTTT. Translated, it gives CASSFGEAFF.

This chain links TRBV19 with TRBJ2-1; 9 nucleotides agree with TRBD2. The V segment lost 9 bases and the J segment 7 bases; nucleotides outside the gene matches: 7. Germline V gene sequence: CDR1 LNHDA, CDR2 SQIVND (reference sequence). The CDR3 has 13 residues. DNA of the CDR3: TGTGCCAGCACTAGCGGGCATACAAATGAGCAGTTCTTC. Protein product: CASTSGHTNEQFF.

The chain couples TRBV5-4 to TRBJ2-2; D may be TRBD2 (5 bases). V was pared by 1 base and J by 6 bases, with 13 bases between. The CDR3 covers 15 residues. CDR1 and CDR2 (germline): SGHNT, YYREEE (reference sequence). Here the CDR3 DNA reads TGTGCCAGCAGCTTGCTTGTCGGCGGGCCCGGGGAGCTGTTTTTT. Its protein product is CASSLLVGGPGELFF.

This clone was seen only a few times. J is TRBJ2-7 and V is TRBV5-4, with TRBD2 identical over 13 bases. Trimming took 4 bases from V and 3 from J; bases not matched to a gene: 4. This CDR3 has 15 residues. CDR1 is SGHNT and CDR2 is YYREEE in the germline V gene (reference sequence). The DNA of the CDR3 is TGTGCCAGCAGCCCCAGGACTAGCGGGAGCTACGAGCAGTACTTC. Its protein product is CASSPRTSGSYEQYF.

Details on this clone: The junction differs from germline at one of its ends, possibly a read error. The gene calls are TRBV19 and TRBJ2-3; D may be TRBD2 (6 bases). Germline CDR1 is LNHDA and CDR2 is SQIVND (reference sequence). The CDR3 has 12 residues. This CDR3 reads CASSIADNTQYF. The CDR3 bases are TGTGCCAGTAGCATAGCGGACAATACGCAGTATTTT.

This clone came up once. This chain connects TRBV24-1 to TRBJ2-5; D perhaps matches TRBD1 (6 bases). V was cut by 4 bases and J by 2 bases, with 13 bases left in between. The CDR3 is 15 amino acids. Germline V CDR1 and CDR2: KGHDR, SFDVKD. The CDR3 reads CATSEPRDKQETQYF. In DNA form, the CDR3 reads TGTGCCACCAGTGAGCCACGGGACAAACAAGAGACCCAGTACTTC.

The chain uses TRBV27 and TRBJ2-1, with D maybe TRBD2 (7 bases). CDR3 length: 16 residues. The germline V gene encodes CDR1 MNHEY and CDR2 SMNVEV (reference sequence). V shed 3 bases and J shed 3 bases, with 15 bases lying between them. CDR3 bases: TGTGCCAGCAGTTTCGGGGGGCGACCGGACTACAATGAGCAGTTCTTC. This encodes CASSFGGRPDYNEQFF.

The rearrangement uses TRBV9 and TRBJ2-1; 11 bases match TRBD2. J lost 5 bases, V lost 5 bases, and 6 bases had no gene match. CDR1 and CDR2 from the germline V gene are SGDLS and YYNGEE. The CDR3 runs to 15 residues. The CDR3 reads CASSLLAGADNEQFF. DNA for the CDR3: TGTGCCAGCAGTCTACTAGCGGGAGCGGACAATGAGCAGTTCTTC.

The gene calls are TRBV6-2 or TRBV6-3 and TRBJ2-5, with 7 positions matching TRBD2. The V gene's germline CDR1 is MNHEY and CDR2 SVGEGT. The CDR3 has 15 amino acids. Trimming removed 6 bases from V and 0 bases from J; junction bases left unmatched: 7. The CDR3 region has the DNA TGTGCCAGCAGCCTACTAGCGACCTACCAAGAGACCCAGTACTTC. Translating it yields CASSLLATYQETQYF.

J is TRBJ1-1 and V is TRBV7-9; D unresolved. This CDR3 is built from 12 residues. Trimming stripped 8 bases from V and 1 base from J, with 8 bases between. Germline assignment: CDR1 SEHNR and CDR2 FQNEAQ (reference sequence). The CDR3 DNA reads TGTGCCAGCGAGGGTCGGAACACTGAAGCTTTCTTT. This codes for CASEGRNTEAFF.

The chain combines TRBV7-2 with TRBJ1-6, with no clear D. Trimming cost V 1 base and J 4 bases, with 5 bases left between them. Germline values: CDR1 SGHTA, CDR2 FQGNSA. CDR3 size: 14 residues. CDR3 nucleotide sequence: TGTGCCAGCAGCTTAGGACTTTATAATTCACCCCTCCACTTT. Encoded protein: CASSLGLYNSPLHF.

The CDR3 loop is CASSIGGGRGRDTQYF. CDR3 bases: TGTGCCAGTAGTATTGGGGGCGGGAGGGGTCGAGATACGCAGTATTTT. The V and J genes are TRBV19 and TRBJ2-3; 9 positions match TRBD2. Trimming removed 3 bases from V and 5 bases from J; junction bases left unmatched: 9. Germline V gives CDR1 LNHDA, CDR2 SQIVND (reference sequence). This CDR3 comprises 16 residues. Filled out from reference TRBV19 and TRBJ2-3, the complete variable domain reads DGGITQSPKYLFRKEGQNVTLSCEQNLNHDAMYWYRQDPGQGLRLIYYSQIVNDFQKGDIAEGYSVSREKKESFPLTVTSAQKNPTAFYLCASSIGGGRGRDTQYFGPGTRLTVL.

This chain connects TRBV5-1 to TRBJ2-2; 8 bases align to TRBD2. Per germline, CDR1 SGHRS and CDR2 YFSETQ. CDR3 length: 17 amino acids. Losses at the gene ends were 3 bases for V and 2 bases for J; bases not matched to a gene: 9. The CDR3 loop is CASSSQGTSFNTGELFF. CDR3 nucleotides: TGCGCCAGCAGCTCCCAAGGGACTAGTTTTAACACCGGGGAGCTGTTTTTT.

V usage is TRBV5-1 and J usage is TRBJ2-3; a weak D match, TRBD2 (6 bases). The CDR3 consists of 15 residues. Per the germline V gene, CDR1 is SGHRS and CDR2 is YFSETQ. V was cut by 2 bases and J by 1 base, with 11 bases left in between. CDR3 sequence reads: CASSFGGRGTDTQYF. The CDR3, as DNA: TGCGCCAGCAGCTTCGGGGGAAGGGGCACAGATACGCAGTATTTT.